The present T cell receptor beta chain was sequenced within a study of blood T cell repertoires in COVID-19. Sequenced by immunoSEQ multiplex PCR; TCRdb stores in-frame clones only, minus some. The sample contains roughly 130,000 clones, 75% to 90% of which appear only once. The study assigned cohorts using participant-reported clinical history. With 5 bases removed from V and 3 bases from J, the gap between germline ends came to 10 bases. Germline V gene data show CDR1 as LNHDA and CDR2 as SQIVND (reference sequence). The CDR3 spans 13 residues. The source is a woman aged 45-65 years who had recovered from COVID-19. The sequenced sample was PBMCs or T cells enriched from blood (not recorded which). The rearrangement uses TRBV19 and TRBJ1-2; D is perhaps TRBD1 (5 bases). In DNA form, the CDR3 reads TGTGCCAGTAGTCCCCAAGGGGACTATGGCTACACCTTC. Its translation: CASSPQGDYGYTF.